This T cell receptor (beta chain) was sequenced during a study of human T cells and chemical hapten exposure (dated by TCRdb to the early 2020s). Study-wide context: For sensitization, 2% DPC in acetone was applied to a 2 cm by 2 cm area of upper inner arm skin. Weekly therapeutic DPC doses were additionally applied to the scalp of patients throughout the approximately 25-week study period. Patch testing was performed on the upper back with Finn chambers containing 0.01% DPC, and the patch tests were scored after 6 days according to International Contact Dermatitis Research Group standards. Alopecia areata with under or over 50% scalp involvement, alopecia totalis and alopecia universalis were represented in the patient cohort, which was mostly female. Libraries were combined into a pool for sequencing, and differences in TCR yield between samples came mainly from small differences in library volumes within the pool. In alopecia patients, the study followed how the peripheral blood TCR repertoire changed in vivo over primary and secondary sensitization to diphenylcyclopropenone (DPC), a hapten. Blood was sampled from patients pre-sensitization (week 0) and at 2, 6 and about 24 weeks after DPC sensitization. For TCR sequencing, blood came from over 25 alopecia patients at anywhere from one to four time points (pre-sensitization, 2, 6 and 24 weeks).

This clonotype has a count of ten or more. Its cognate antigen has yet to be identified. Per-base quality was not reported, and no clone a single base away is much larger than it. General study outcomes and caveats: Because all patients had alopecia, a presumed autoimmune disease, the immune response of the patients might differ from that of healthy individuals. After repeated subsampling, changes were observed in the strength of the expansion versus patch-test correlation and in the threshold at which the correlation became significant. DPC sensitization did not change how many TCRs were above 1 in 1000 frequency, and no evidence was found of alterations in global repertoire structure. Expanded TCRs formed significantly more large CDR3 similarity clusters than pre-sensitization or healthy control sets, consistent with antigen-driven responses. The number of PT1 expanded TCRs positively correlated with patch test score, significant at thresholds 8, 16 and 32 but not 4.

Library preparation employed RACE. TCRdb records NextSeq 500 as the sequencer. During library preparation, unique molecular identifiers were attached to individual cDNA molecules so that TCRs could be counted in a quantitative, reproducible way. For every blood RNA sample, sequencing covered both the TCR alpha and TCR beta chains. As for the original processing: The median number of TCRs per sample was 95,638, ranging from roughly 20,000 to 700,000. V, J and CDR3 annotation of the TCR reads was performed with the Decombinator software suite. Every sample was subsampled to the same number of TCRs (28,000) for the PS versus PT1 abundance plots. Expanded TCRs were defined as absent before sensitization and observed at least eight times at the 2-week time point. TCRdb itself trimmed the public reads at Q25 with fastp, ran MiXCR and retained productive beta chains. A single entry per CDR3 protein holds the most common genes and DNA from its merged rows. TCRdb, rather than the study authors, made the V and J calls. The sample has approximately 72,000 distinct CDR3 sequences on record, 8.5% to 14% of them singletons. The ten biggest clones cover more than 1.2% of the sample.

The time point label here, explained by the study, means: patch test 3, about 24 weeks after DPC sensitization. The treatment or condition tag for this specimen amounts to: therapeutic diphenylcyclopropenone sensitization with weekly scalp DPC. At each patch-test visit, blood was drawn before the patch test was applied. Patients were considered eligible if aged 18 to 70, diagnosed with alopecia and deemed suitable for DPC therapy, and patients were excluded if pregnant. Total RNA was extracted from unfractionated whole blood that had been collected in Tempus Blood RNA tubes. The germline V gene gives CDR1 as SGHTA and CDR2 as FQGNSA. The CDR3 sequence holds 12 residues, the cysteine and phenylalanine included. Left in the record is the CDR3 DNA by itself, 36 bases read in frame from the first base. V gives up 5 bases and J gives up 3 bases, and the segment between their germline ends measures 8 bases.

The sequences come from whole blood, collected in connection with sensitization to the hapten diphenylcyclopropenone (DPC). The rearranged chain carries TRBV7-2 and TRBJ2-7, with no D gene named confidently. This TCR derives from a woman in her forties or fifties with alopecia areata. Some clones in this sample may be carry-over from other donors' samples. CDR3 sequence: CASSPGYYEQYF. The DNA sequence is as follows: TGTGCCAGCAGCCCTGGGTACTACGAGCAGTACTTC.